This TCR beta chain came from a study of vaccination and CD4 T cells after COVID-19. CD4+ T cells that had been cultured provided DNA sequenced with the Oncomine TCR Beta short-read assay. Via MiXCR, TCRdb re-called the PCR reads, giving one row per CDR3 protein. The sample shows about 9,900 distinct CDR3 sequences, approximately 55% of them seen only once. Specified treatment: roughly 11-day PBMC culture with coronavirus spike peptide pools or control peptides (ViraFEST assay). To note about this clonotype: Its antigen is not identified.

Germline values: CDR1 DFQATT, CDR2 SNEGSKA (reference sequence). V was cut by 6 bases and J by 8 bases, with 11 bases left in between. This CDR3 has 11 amino acids. The TCR was taken from a human donor who had recovered from COVID-19. The chain joins TRBV20-1 to TRBJ2-1; the D is unclear. Source material: CD4+ T cells from blood, cultured in vitro. The CDR3 protein is CSAQRADEQFF. The CDR3 bases are TGCAGTGCCCAACGTGCCGATGAGCAGTTCTTC.